The source of this T cell receptor (beta chain) is a study of OX40 agonist ivuxolimab in advanced cancers. Only in-frame clones appear in the TCRdb table, and some are missing; sequencing was by immunoSEQ multiplex PCR. This repertoire shows 70,000 to 85,000 clones, about nine tenths found once; its top ten account for around 0.97%. The CDR3 runs 15 residues. Trimming pared 4 bases from V and 2 bases from J, leaving 12 bases between. CDR1 is SGHNT and CDR2 is YYREEE in the germline V gene (reference sequence). This clone has just one count. The receptor comes from an adult with an advanced solid tumor such as melanoma, head and neck, liver or kidney cancer. This specimen was CD4+ or CD8+ T cells sorted from blood, taken in a trial of the OX40 agonist ivuxolimab. The chain employs TRBV5-4 and TRBJ2-2; possible D gene TRBD2, 5 bases. The chain's CDR3 is CASSDRTHNTGELFF. CDR3 sequence (DNA): TGTGCCAGCAGCGACCGGACTCATAACACCGGGGAGCTGTTTTTT.